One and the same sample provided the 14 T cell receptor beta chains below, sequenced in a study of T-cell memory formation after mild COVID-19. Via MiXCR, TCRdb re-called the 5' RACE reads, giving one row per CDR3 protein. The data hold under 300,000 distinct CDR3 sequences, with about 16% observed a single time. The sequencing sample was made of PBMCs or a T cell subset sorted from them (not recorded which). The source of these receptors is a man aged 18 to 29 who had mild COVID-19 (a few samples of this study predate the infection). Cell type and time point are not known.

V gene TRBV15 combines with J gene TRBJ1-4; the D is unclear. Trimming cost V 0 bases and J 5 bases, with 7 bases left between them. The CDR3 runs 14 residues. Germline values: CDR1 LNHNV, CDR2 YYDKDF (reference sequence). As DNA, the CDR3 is TGTGCCACCAGCAGAGATTTTAAGAATGAAAAACTGTTTTTT. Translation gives CATSRDFKNEKLFF.

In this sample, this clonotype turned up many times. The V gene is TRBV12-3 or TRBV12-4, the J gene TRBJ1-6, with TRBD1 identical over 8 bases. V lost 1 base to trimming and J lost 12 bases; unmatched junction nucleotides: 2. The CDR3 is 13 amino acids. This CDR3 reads CASSLVGQGPLHF. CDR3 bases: TGTGCCAGCAGTTTAGTCGGACAGGGACCCCTCCACTTT.

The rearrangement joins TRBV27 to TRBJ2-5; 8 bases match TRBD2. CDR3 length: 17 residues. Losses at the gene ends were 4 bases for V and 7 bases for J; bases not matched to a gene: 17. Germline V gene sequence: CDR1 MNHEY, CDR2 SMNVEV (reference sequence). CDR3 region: CASSSPSSAGDTGTQYF. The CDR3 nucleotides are TGTGCCAGCAGTTCCCCCTCATCAGCGGGGGACACGGGGACCCAGTACTTC.

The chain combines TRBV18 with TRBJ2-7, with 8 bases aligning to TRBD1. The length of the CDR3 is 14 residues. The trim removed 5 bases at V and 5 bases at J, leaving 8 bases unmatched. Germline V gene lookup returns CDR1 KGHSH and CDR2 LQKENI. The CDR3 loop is CASSWTGSLDEQYF. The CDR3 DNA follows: TGTGCCAGCTCATGGACAGGGTCCTTGGACGAGCAGTACTTC.

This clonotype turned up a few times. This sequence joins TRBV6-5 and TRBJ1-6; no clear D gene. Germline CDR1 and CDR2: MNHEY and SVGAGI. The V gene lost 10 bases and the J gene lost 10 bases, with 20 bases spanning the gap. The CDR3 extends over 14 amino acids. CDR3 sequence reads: CATSRPIKESPLHF. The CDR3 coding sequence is TGTGCCACCTCACGTCCCATTAAGGAATCACCCCTCCACTTT.

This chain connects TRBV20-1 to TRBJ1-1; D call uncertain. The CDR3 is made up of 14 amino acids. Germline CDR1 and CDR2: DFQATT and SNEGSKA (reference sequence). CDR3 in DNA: TGCAGGGCCCGCTCATTCGGGAATTACGCTGAAGCTTTCTTT. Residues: CRARSFGNYAEAFF.

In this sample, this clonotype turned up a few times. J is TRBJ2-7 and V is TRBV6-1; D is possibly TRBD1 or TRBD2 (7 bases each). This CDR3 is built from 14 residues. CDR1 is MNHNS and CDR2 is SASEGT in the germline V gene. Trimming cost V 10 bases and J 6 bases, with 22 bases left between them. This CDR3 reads CATRGGGPWGEQYV. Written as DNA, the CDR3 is TGTGCCACCAGGGGGGGAGGACCGTGGGGCGAGCAGTACGTC.

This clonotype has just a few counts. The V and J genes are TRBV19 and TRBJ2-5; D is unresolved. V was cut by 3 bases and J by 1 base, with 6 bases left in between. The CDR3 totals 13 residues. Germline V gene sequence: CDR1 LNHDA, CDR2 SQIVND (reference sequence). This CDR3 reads CASSMVIQETQYF. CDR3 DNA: TGTGCCAGTAGTATGGTAATCCAAGAGACCCAGTACTTC.

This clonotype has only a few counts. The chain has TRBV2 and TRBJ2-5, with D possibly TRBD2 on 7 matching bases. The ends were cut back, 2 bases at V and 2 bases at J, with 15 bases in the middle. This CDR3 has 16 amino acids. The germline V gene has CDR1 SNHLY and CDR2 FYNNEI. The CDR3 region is CASSEFGGLNQETQYF. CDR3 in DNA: TGTGCCAGCAGTGAATTCGGGGGGCTTAATCAAGAGACCCAGTACTTC.

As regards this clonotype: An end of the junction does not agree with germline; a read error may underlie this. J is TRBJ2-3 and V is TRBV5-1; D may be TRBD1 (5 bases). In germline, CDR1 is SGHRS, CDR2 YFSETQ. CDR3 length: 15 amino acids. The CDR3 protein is CASSLSQGPTVTQYF. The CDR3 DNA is TGCGCCAGCAGCTTGTCCCAGGGTCCCACAGTTACGCAGTATTTT.

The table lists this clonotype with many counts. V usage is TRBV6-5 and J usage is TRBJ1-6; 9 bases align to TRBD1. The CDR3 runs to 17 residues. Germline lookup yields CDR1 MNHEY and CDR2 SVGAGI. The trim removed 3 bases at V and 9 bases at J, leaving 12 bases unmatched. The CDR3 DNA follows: TGTGCCAGCAGTTATTGGGTCCCGGGACAGGGTGGTTCACCCCTCCACTTT. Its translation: CASSYWVPGQGGSPLHF.

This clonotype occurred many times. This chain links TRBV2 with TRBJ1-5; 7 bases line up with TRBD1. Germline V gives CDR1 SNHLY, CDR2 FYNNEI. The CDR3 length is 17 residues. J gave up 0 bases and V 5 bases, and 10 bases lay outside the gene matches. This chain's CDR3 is CASSSNRGAYSNQPQHF. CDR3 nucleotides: TGTGCCAGCAGTTCTAACAGGGGCGCCTATAGCAATCAGCCCCAGCATTTT.

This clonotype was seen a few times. CDR3 amino acids: CASSPPIAVTDTQYF. The CDR3 coding sequence is TGTGCCAGCAGCCCCCCGATAGCGGTCACAGATACGCAGTATTTT. This chain connects TRBV7-9 to TRBJ2-3, with a weak D call TRBD2 (6 bases). The CDR3 extends over 15 amino acids. The V and J ends lost 5 bases and 2 bases respectively, with 14 bases between them. Germline loops: CDR1 SEHNR, CDR2 FQNEAQ (reference sequence).

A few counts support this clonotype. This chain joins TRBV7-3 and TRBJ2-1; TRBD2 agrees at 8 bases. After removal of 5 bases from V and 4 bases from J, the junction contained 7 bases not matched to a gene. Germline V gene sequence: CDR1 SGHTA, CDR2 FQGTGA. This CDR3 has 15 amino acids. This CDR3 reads CASSPRTSPYNEQFF. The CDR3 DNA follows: TGTGCCAGCAGCCCCCGGACTAGCCCTTACAATGAGCAGTTCTTC.